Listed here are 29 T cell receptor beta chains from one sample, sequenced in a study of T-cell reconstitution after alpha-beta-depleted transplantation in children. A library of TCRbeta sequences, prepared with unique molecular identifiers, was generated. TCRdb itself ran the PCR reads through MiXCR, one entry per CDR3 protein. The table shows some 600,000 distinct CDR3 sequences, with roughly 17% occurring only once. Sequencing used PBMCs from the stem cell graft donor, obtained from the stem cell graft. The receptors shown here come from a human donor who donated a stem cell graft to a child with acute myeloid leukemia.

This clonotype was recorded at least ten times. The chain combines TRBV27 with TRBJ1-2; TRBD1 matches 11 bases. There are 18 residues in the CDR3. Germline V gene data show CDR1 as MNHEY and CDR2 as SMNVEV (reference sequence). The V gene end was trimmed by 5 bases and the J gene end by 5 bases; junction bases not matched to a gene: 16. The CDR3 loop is CASSDRTGGKVLEYGYTF. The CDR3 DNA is TGTGCCAGCAGTGACAGGACAGGGGGCAAGGTTCTGGAATATGGCTACACCTTC.

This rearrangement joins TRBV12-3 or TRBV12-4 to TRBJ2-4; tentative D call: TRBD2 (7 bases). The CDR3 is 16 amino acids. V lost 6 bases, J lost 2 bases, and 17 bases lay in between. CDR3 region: CASSPRGGATKNIQYF. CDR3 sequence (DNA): TGTGCCAGCAGCCCGAGAGGGGGGGCGACCAAAAACATTCAGTACTTC.

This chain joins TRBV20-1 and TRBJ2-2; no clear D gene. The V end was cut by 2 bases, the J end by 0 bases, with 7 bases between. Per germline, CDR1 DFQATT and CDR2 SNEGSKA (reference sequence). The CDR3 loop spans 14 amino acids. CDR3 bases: TGCAGTGCTAGATACAGCGCGAACACCGGGGAGCTGTTTTTT. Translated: CSARYSANTGELFF.

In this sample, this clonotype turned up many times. CDR3 sequence reads: CASSEAGGPNEQFF. The CDR3 region has the DNA TGTGCCAGCAGTGAAGCGGGGGGGCCTAATGAGCAGTTCTTC. This chain connects TRBV6-4 to TRBJ2-1; TRBD2 agrees at 10 bases. Germline CDR1 reads MRHNA; CDR2 reads SNTAGT. V was pared by 3 bases and J by 7 bases, with 3 bases of the junction left unmatched. The CDR3 length is 14 residues.

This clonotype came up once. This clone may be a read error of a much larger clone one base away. The CDR3 is CASSLELTCEQYF. The CDR3 DNA reads TGTGCCAGCAGCTTGGAGCTCACCTGCGAGCAGTACTTC. The chain has TRBV5-4 and TRBJ2-7; D is unclear. Per the germline V gene, CDR1 is SGHNT and CDR2 is YYREEE (reference sequence). With 0 bases removed from V and 6 bases from J, the gap between germline ends came to 10 bases. The CDR3 is made up of 13 amino acids.

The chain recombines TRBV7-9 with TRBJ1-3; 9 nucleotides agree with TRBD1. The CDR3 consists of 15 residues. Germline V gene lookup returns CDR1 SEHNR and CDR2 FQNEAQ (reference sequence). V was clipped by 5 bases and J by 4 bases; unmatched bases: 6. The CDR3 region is CASSRTGGDGNTIYF. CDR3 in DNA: TGTGCCAGCAGCCGCACAGGGGGCGACGGAAACACCATATATTTT.

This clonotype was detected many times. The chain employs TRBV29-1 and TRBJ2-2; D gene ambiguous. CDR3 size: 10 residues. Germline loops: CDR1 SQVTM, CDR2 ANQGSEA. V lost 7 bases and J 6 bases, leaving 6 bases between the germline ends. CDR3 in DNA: TGCAGCGCTACGGCCGGGGAGCTGTTTTTT. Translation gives CSATAGELFF.

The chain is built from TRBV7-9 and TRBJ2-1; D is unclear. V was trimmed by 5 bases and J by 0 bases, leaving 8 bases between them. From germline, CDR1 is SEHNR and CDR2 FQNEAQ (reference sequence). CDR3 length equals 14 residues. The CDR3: CASSRPGSYNEQFF. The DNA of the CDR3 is TGTGCCAGCAGCCGACCAGGCTCCTACAATGAGCAGTTCTTC.

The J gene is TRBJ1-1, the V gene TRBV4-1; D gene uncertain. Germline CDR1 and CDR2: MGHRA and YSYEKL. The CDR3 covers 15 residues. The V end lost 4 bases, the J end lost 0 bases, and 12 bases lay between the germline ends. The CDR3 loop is CASSPPGLLNTEAFF. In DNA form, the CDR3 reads TGCGCCAGCAGCCCCCCGGGCCTACTGAACACTGAAGCTTTCTTT.

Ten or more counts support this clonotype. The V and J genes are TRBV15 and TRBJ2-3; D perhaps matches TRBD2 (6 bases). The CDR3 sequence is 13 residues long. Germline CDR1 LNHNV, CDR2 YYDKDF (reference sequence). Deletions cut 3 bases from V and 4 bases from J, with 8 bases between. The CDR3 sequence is CATSREGADTQYF. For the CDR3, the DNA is TGTGCCACCAGCAGGGAGGGTGCAGATACGCAGTATTTT. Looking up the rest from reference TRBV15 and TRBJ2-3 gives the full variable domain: DAMVIQNPRYQVTQFGKPVTLSCSQTLNHNVMYWYQQKSSQAPKLLFHYYDKDFNNEADTPDNFQSRRPNTSFCFLDIRSPGLGDTAMYLCATSREGADTQYFGPGTRLTVL.

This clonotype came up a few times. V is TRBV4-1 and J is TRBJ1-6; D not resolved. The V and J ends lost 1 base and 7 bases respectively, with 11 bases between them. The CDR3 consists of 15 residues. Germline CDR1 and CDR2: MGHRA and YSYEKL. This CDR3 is CASSQVKGQNSPLHF. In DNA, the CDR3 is TGCGCCAGCAGCCAAGTGAAAGGGCAGAATTCACCCCTCCACTTT.

The CDR3 DNA sequence: TGCAGTGCTCCAGGGACAGGGGACTACGAGCAGTACGTC. Its translation is CSAPGTGDYEQYV. V is TRBV20-1 and J is TRBJ2-7, with TRBD1 identical over 10 bases. This CDR3 is built from 13 residues. In germline, CDR1 is DFQATT, CDR2 SNEGSKA (reference sequence). V was pared by 5 bases and J by 3 bases, with 4 bases of the junction left unmatched.

CDR3 DNA: TGTGCCAGCAGCCCCCAAGGCGGATCCTACGAGCAGTACGTC. Translating it yields CASSPQGGSYEQYV. V gene TRBV3-1 combines with J gene TRBJ2-7; D remains ambiguous. The CDR3 has 14 residues. The germline CDR1 and CDR2 sequences are LGHDT and YNNKEL (reference sequence). The V end was cut by 4 bases, the J end by 1 base, with 11 bases between.

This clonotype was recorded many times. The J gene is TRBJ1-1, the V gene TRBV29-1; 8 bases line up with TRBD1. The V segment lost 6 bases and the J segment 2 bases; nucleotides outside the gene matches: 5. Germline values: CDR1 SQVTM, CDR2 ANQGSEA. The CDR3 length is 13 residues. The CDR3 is CSVEDRVNTEAFF. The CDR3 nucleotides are TGCAGCGTCGAGGACAGGGTAAACACTGAAGCTTTCTTT. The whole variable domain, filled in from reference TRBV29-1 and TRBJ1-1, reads SAVISQKPSRDICQRGTSLTIQCQVDSQVTMMFWYRQQPGQSLTLIATANQGSEATYESGFVIDKFPISRPNLTFSTLTVSNMSPEDSSIYLCSVEDRVNTEAFFGQGTRLTVV.

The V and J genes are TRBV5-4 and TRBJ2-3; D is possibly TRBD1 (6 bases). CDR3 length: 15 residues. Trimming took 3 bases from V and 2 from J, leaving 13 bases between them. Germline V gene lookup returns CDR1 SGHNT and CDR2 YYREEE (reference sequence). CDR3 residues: CASSSPGHNTDTQYF. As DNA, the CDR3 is TGTGCCAGCAGCTCCCCGGGACATAACACAGATACGCAGTATTTT.

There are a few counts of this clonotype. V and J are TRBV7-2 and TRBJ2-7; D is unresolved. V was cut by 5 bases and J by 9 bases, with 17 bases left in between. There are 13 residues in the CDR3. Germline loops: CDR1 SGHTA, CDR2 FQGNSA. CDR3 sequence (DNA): TGTGCCAGCAGCGCCGGCCTGGGTCAAGGGCAGTACGTC. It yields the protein CASSAGLGQGQYV.

In DNA, the CDR3 is TGCGCCAGCAGCCAAGAGGCAGGGATTGGCACAGATACGCAGTATTTT. It specifies CASSQEAGIGTDTQYF. The chain recombines TRBV4-1 with TRBJ2-3; D perhaps matches TRBD1 (5 bases). Per the germline V gene, CDR1 is MGHRA and CDR2 is YSYEKL. V was clipped by 0 bases and J by 1 base, with 11 bases between them. The CDR3 consists of 16 residues.

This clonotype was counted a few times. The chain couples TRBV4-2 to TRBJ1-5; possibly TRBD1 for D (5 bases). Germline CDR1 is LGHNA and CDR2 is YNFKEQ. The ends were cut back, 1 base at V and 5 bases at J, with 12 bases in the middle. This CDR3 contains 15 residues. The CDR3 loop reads CASSQGMGGHQPQHF. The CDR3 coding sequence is TGTGCCAGCAGCCAAGGGATGGGGGGACATCAGCCCCAGCATTTT.

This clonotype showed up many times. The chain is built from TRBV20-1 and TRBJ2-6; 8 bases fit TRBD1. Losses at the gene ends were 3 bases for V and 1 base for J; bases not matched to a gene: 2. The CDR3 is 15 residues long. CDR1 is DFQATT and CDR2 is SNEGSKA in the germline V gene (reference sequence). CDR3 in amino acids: CSARDRVSGANVLTF. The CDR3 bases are TGCAGTGCTAGGGACAGGGTATCTGGGGCCAACGTCCTGACTTTC.

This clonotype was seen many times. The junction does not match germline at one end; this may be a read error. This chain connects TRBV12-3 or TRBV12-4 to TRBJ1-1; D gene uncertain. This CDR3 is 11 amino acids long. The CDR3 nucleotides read TGTGCCAGCAGTTTACCCCCGAATACGGGATTT. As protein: CASSLPPNTGF.

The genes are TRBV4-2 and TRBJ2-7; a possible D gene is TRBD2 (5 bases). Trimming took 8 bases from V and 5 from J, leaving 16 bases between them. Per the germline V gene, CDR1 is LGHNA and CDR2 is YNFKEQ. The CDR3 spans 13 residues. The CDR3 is CASGPGSGHEQYV. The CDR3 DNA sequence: TGTGCCAGCGGCCCGGGATCCGGTCACGAGCAGTACGTC.

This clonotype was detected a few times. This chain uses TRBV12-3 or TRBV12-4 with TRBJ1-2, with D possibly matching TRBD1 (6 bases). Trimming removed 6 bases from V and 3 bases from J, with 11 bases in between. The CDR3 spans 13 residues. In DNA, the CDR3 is TGTGCCAGCAGCCAGGGGCGGCACTATGGCTACACCTTC. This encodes CASSQGRHYGYTF.

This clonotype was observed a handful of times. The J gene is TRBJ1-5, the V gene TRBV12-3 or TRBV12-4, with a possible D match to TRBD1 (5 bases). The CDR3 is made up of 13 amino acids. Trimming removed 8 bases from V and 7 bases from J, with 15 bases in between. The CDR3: CASRAGGNQPQHF. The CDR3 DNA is TGTGCCAGCCGCGCGGGGGGTAACCAGCCCCAGCATTTT.

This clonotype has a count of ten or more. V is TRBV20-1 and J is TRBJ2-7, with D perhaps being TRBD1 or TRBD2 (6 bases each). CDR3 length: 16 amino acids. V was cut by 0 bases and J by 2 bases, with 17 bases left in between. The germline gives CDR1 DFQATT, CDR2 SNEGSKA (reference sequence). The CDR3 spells CSARDLEGVYTYEQYF. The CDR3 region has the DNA TGCAGTGCTAGAGATCTGGAGGGGGTGTACACCTACGAGCAGTACTTC.

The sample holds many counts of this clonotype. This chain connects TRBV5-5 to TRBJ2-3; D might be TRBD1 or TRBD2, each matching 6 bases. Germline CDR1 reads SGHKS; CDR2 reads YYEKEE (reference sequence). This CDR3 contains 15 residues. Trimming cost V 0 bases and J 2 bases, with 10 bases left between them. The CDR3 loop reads CASSLGGDTTDTQYF. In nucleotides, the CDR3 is TGTGCCAGCAGCTTGGGGGGGGACACCACAGATACGCAGTATTTT. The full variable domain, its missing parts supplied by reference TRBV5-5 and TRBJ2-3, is DAGVTQSPTHLIKTRGQQVTLRCSPISGHKSVSWYQQVLGQGPQFIFQYYEKEERGRGNFPDRFSARQFPNYSSELNVNALLLGDSALYLCASSLGGDTTDTQYFGPGTRLTVL.

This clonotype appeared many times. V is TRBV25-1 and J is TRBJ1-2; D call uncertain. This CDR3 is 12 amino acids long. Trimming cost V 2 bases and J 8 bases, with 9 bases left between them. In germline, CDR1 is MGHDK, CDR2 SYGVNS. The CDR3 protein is CASSEVRVGYTF. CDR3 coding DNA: TGTGCCAGCAGTGAAGTTCGGGTCGGCTACACCTTC.

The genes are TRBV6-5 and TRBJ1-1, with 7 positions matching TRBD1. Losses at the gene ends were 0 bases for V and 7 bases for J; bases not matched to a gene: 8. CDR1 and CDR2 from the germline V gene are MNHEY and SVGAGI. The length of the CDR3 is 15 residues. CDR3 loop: CASSYSNRGKGEAFF. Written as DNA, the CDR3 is TGTGCCAGCAGTTACTCAAACAGGGGAAAGGGTGAAGCTTTCTTT.

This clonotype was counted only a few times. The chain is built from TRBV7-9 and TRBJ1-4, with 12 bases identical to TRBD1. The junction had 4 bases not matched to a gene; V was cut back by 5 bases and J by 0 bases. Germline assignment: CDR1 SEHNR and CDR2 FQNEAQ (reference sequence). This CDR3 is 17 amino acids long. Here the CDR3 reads CASSPGTGGSTNEKLFF. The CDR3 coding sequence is TGTGCCAGCAGCCCAGGGACAGGGGGCTCAACTAATGAAAAACTGTTTTTT. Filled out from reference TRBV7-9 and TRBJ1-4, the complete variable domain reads DTGVSQNPRHKITKRGQNVTFRCDPISEHNRLYWYRQTLGQGPEFLTYFQNEAQLEKSRLLSDRFSAERPKGSFSTLEIQRTEQGDSAMYLCASSPGTGGSTNEKLFFGSGTQLSVL.

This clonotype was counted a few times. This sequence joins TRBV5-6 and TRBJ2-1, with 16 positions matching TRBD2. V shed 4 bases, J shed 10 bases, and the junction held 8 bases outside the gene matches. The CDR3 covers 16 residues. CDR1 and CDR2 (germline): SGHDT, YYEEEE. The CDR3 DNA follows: TGTGCCAGCAGCACAGGGACTAGCGGGGGGGCTTGGGAGCAGTTCTTC. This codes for CASSTGTSGGAWEQFF.